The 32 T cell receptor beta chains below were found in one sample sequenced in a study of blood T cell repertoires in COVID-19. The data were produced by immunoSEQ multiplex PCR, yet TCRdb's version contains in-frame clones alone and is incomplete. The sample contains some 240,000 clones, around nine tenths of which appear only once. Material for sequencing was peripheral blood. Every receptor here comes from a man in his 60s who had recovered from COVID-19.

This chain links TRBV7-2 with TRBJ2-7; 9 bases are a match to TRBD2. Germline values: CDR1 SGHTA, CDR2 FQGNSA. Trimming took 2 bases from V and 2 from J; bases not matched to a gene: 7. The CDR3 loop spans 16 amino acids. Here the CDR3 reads CASSLIVAGGAYEQYF. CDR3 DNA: TGTGCCAGCAGCTTAATTGTGGCGGGGGGGGCCTACGAGCAGTACTTC. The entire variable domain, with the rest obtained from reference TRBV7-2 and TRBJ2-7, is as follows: GAGVSQSPSNKVTEKGKDVELRCDPISGHTALYWYRQSLGQGLEFLIYFQGNSAPDKSGLPSDRFSAERTGGSVSTLTIQRTQQEDSAVYLCASSLIVAGGAYEQYFGPGTRLTVT.

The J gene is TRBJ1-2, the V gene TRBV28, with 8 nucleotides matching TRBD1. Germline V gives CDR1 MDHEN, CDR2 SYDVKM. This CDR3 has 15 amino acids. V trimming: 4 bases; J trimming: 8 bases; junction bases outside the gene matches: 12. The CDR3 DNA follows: TGTGCCAGCAGTTCACCATCGACAGGGGATACGGGCTACACCTTC. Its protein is CASSSPSTGDTGYTF.

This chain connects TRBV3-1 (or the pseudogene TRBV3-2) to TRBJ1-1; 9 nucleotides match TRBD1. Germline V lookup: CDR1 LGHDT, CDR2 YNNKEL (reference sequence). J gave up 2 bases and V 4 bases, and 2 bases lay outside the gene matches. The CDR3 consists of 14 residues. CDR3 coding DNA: TGTGCCAGCAGCCGGGACAGGGTAAACACTGAAGCTTTCTTT. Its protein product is CASSRDRVNTEAFF.

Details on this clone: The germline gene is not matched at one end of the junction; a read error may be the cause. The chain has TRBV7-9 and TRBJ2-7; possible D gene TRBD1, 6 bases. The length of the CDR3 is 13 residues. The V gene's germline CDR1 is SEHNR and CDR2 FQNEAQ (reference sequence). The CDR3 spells CASSLSGTIYPLF. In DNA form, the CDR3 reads TGTGCCAGCAGCTTGTCCGGGACAATCTACCCACTCTTC.

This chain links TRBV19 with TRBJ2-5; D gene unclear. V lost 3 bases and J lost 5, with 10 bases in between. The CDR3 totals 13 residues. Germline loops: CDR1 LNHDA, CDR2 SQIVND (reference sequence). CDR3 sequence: CASSIGARETQYF. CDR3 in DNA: TGTGCCAGTAGTATCGGCGCGAGGGAGACCCAGTACTTC.

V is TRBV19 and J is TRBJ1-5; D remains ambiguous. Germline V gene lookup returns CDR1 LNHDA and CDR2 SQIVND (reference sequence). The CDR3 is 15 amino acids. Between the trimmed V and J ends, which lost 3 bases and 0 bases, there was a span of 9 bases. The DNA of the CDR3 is TGTGCCAGTAGTATCGGCGGGTATAGCAATCAGCCCCAGCATTTT. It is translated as CASSIGGYSNQPQHF.

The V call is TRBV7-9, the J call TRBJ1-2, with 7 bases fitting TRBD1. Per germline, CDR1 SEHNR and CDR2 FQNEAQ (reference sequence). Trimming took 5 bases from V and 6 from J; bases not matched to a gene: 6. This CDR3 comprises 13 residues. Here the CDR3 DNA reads TGTGCCAGCAGCCCCGAAGGGGGCAATGGCTACACCTTC. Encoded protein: CASSPEGGNGYTF.

The CDR3 coding sequence is TGTGCTAGTGGTTGGGGGGGCGCAGGCAATCAGCCCCAGCATTTT. It encodes CASGWGGAGNQPQHF. The chain links TRBV12-5 to TRBJ1-5, with a weak D call TRBD1 (6 bases). The CDR3 covers 15 residues. V lost 4 bases and J 2 bases, leaving 12 bases between the germline ends. Germline V CDR1 and CDR2: LGHNT, FRNRAP.

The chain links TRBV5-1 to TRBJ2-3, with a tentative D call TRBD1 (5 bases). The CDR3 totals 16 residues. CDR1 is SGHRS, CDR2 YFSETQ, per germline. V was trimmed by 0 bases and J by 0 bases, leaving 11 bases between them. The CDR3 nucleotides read TGCGCCAGCAGCTTGGGAGGCACAGGCAGCACAGATACGCAGTATTTT. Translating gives CASSLGGTGSTDTQYF.

CDR3 sequence: CASAGQGFWEQYF. The CDR3 coding sequence is TGTGCCAGCGCGGGACAGGGCTTTTGGGAGCAGTACTTC. The gene calls are TRBV6-5 and TRBJ2-7, with TRBD1 matching over 9 bases. J lost 7 bases, V lost 8 bases, and 9 bases had no gene match. The CDR3 is made up of 13 amino acids. The germline V gene has CDR1 MNHEY and CDR2 SVGAGI.

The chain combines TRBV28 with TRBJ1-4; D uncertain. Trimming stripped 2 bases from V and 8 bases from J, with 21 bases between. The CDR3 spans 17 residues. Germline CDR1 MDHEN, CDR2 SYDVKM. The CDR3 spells CASSLGTRPGGLEKLFF. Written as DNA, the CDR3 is TGTGCCAGCAGTTTAGGTACTCGCCCGGGCGGACTCGAAAAACTGTTTTTT. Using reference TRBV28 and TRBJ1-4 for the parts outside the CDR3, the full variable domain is DVKVTQSSRYLVKRTGEKVFLECVQDMDHENMFWYRQDPGLGLRLIYFSYDVKMKEKGDIPEGYSVSREKKERFSLILESASTNQTSMYLCASSLGTRPGGLEKLFFGSGTQLSVL.

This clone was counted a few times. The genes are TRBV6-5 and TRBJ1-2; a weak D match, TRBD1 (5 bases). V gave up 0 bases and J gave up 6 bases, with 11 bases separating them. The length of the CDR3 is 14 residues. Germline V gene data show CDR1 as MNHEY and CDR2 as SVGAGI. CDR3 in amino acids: CASSYSRGVDGYTF. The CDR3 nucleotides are TGTGCCAGCAGTTACTCGCGGGGGGTCGATGGCTACACCTTC.

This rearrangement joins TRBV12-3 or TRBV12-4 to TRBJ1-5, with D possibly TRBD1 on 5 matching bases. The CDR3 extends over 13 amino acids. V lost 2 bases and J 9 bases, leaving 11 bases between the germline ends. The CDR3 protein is CASSLQGPSPQHF. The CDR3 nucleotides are TGTGCCAGCAGTTTACAGGGCCCGTCGCCCCAGCATTTT.

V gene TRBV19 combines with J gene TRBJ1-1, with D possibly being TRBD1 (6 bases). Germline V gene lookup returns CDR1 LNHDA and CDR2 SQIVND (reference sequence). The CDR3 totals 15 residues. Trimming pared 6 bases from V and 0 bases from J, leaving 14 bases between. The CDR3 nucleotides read TGTGCCAGTAGAATGGCGGGGGGCGTGAACACTGAAGCTTTCTTT. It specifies CASRMAGGVNTEAFF.

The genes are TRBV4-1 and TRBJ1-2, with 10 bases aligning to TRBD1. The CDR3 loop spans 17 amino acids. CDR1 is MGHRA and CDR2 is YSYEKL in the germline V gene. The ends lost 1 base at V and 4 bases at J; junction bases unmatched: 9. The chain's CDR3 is CASSQGDRGFWGYGYTF. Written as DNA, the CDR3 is TGCGCCAGCAGCCAAGGGGACAGGGGCTTTTGGGGCTATGGCTACACCTTC.

In DNA, the CDR3 is TGTGCCAGCAGTTCTTTATCGACAGGCATGAACACTGAAGCTTTCTTT. Translating gives CASSSLSTGMNTEAFF. The genes are TRBV28 and TRBJ1-1; D might be TRBD1 (6 bases). CDR1 and CDR2 from the germline V gene are MDHEN and SYDVKM. V was pared by 4 bases and J by 0 bases, with 15 bases between. The length of the CDR3 is 16 residues.

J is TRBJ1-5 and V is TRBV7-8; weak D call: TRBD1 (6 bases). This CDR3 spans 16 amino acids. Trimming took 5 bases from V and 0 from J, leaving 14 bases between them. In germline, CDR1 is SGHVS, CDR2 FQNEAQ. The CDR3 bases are TGTGCCAGCAGCCCAAGGGGGGGAATTAGCAATCAGCCCCAGCATTTT. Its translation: CASSPRGGISNQPQHF.

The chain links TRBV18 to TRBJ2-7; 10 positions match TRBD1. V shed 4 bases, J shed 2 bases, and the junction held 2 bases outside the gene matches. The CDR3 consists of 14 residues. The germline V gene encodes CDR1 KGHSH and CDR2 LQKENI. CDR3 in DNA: TGTGCCAGCTCACGGGACAGGGGCCCCTACGAGCAGTACTTC. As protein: CASSRDRGPYEQYF.

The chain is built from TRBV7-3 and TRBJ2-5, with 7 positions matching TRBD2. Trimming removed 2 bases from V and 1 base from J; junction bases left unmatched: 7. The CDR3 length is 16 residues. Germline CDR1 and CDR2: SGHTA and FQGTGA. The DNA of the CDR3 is TGTGCCAGCAGCTTAGGTCAGCGGGGATTCCAAGAGACCCAGTACTTC. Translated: CASSLGQRGFQETQYF.

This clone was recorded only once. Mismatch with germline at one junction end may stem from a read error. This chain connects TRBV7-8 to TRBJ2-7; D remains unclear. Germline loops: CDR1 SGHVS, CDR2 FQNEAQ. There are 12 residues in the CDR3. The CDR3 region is CASSLAGYKQYF. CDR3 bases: TGTGCCAGCAGCTTAGCGGGCTACAAGCAGTACTTC. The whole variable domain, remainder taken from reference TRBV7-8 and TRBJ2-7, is GAGVSQSPRYKVAKRGQDVALRCDPISGHVSLFWYQQALGQGPEFLTYFQNEAQLDKSGLPSDRFFAERPEGSVSTLKIQRTQQEDSAVYLCASSLAGYKQYFGPGTRLTVT.

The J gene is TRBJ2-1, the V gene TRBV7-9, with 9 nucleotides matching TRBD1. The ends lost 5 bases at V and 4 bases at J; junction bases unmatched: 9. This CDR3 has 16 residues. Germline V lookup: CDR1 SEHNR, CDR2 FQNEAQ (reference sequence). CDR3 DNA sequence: TGTGCCAGCAGCGCCCCGTGGACAGGGGTATACAATGAGCAGTTCTTC. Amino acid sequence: CASSAPWTGVYNEQFF.

The CDR3 is CASSPRPSGGVETQYF. The DNA for the CDR3 is TGTGCCAGCAGCCCCAGGCCTAGCGGGGGAGTAGAGACCCAGTACTTC. The V and J genes are TRBV6-4 and TRBJ2-5; 10 bases map to TRBD2. This CDR3 has 16 residues. Germline assignment: CDR1 MRHNA and CDR2 SNTAGT. The trim removed 6 bases at V and 4 bases at J, leaving 11 bases unmatched.

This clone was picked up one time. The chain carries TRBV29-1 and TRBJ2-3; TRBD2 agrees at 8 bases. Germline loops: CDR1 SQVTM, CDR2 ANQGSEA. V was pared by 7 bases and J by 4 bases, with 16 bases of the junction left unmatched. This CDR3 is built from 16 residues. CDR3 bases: TGCAGCGCCCGGGGGGCCAGCGGGGGTGGGGCAGATACGCAGTATTTT. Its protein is CSARGASGGGADTQYF.

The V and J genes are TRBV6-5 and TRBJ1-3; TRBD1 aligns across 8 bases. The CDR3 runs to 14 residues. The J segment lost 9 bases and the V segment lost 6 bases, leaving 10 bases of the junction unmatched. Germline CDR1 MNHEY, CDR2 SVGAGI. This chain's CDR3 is CASSLGQVRSTIYF. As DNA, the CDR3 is TGTGCCAGCAGCCTGGGACAGGTGAGGAGCACCATATATTTT.

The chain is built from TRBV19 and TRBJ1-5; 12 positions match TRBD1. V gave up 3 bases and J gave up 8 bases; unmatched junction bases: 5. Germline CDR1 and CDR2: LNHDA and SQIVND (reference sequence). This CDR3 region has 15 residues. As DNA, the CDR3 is TGTGCCAGTAGTATGGGACAGGGGGCAGGGAAGCCCCAGCATTTT. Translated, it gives CASSMGQGAGKPQHF.

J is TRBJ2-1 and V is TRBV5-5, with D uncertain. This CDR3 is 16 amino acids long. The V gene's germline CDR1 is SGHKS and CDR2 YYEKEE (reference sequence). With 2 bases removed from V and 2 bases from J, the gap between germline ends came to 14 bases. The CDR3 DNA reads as TGTGCCAGCAGCTTAAGTATTGGCCGAACCTACAATGAGCAGTTCTTC. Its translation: CASSLSIGRTYNEQFF.

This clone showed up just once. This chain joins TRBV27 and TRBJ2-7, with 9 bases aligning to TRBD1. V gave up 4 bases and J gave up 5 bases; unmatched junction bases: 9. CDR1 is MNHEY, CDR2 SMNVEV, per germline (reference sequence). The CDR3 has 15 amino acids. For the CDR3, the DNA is TGTGCCAGCAGTTCCGCGGGACAGGGTTTCCACGAGCAGTACTTC. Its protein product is CASSSAGQGFHEQYF.

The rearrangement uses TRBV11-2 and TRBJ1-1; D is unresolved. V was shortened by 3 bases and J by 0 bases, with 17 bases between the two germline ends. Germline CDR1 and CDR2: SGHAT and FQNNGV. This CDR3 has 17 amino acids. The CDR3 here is CASSLQRIDIMNTEAFF. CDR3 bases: TGTGCCAGCAGCTTGCAAAGGATCGACATCATGAACACTGAAGCTTTCTTT.

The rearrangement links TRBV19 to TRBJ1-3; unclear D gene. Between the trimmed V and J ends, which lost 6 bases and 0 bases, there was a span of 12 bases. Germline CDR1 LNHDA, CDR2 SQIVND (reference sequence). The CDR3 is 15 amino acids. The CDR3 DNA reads TGTGCCAGTAGCCCCCCCGGGATCTCTGGAAACACCATATATTTT. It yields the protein CASSPPGISGNTIYF.

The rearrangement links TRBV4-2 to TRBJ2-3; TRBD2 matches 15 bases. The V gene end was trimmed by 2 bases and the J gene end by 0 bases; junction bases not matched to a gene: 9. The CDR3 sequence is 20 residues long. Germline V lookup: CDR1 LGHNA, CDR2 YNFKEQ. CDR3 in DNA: TGTGCCAGCAGCCAACATAGCACGGGACTAGCGGGAGGAAGCACAGATACGCAGTATTTT. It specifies CASSQHSTGLAGGSTDTQYF.

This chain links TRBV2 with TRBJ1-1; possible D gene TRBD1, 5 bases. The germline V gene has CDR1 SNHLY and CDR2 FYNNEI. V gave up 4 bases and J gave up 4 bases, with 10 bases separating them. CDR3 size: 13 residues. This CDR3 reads CASSVRGGTEAFF. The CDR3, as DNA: TGTGCCAGCAGTGTTAGGGGAGGCACTGAAGCTTTCTTT.

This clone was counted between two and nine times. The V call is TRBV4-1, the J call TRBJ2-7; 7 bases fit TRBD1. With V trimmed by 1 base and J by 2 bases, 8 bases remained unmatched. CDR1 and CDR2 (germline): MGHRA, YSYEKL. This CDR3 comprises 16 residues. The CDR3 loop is CASSQAADRVTYEQYF. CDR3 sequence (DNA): TGCGCCAGCAGCCAAGCGGCTGACAGGGTAACCTACGAGCAGTACTTC.